This is a list of T cell receptor beta chains from one sample in a study of blood T cell repertoires in COVID-19. The table came from immunoSEQ multiplex PCR; TCRdb's copy has only in-frame clones and leaves some out. The data hold about 280,000 clones, with roughly 80% observed a single time. Sequences were obtained from peripheral blood. The receptor set was obtained from a woman between 50 and 59 years old who had recovered from COVID-19. Each CDR3 is given with its conserved first and last residue. D genes are given only for firm matches. Some rows mark clone size as missing; the rest say once, few, many or name a class of expanded clone.

d_gene | abundance | j_gene | v_gene | CDR3aa | CDR3nt
- | - | TRBJ1-6 | TRBV2 | CASSVRSVRSYNSPLHF | TGTGCCAGCAGTGTGAGGTCCGTTCGATCCTATAATTCACCCCTCCACTTT
- | - | TRBJ2-3 | TRBV25-1 | CASGGRRNIDTQYF | TGTGCCAGCGGAGGAAGACGGAATATAGATACGCAGTATTTT
TRBD2 | - | TRBJ2-5 | TRBV7-3 | CASSLSSGGLGGTQYF | TGTGCCAGCAGCTTATCTAGCGGGGGCCTCGGGGGGACCCAGTACTTC
- | - | TRBJ1-1 | TRBV11-2 | CASSLEGGLNTEAFF | TGTGCCAGCAGCTTAGAAGGCGGGCTGAACACTGAAGCTTTCTTT
TRBD1 | - | TRBJ1-2 | TRBV7-3 | CASSSTTLFPITGGNYYGYTF | TGTGCCAGCAGCTCAACAACTTTATTTCCTATTACAGGGGGGAATTACTATGGCTACACCTTC
- | - | TRBJ2-3 | TRBV7-9 | CASSLSRGRTDTQYF | TGTGCCAGCAGCTTATCGCGGGGGCGCACAGATACGCAGTATTTT
- | few | TRBJ2-3 | TRBV4-2 | CASSLESDPRTDTQYF | TGTGCCAGCAGCCTAGAAAGCGACCCACGCACAGATACGCAGTATTTT
TRBD2 | - | TRBJ2-1 | TRBV28 | CASSDYRAGRYNEQFF | TGTGCCAGCAGTGATTACCGAGCGGGACGTTACAATGAGCAGTTCTTC
- | - | TRBJ2-2 | TRBV2 | CASSEWNTGELFF | TGTGCCAGCAGCGAGTGGAACACCGGGGAGCTGTTTTTT
- | - | TRBJ2-7 | TRBV7-2 | CASSPTRLPHDKQYF | TGTGCCAGCAGCCCGACTAGACTACCCCACGATAAGCAGTACTTC
- | - | TRBJ2-5 | TRBV19 | CASSSEGGQTQYF | TGTGCCAGTTCTTCAGAAGGGGGACAGACCCAGTACTTC
- | - | TRBJ2-7 | TRBV7-8 | CASSFTTGTPTYEQYF | TGTGCCAGCAGCTTCACCACCGGGACACCAACCTACGAGCAGTACTTC
TRBD1 | once | TRBJ2-7 | TRBV5-8 | CASRLLFRDRRYEQYF | TGTGCCAGCAGGTTGCTCTTCCGGGACAGGAGATACGAGCAGTACTTC
TRBD2 | - | TRBJ2-1 | TRBV19 | CASSETGLANEQFF | TGTGCCAGTAGCGAAACAGGACTAGCGAATGAGCAGTTCTTC
- | few | TRBJ2-1 | TRBV6-6 | CASSYSPSRNEQFF | TGTGCCAGCAGTTACTCCCCATCGAGGAATGAGCAGTTCTTC
- | - | TRBJ1-2 | TRBV5-6 | CASSVNYRRTRNGYTF | TGTGCCAGCAGCGTCAACTACAGGAGAACCCGCAATGGCTACACCTTC